The 32 T cell receptor beta chains in this list originate from one sample, sequenced in a study of T cells in Graves' hyperthyroidism and ophthalmopathy. RNA transcripts served as the template for amplifying TCR beta CDR3 regions. TCR CDR3 underwent first-round RT-PCR with the HTBI primer set. TCRdb redid the calling of the multiplex PCR reads with MiXCR, one entry per CDR3 protein. Found here are roughly 290,000 distinct CDR3 sequences, roughly an eighth of them singletons; the top ten hold roughly 7.9%. The sample consisted of blood. The origin of the receptors is a woman aged 40-49 years with Graves' hyperthyroidism.

This clonotype was picked up many times. The V call is TRBV2, the J call TRBJ2-2; 11 positions match TRBD2. This CDR3 spans 18 amino acids. CDR1 SNHLY and CDR2 FYNNEI come from the germline V gene. V lost 7 bases, J lost 5 bases, and 15 bases stayed unmatched. CDR3 in DNA: TGTGCCAGCAATCGGGCTAGCGGGAGGATCCCCCCTACCGGGGAGCTGTTTTTT. It is translated as CASNRASGRIPPTGELFF.

This clonotype has ten or more counts. The V call is TRBV28, the J call TRBJ1-2; no clear D. Germline loops: CDR1 MDHEN, CDR2 SYDVKM. The CDR3 is 12 amino acids. Trimming took off 11 bases at V and 7 bases at J, with 17 bases between the two ends. The CDR3 is CALGSWDLGYTF. In DNA, the CDR3 is TGTGCCTTAGGCAGTTGGGATCTTGGCTACACCTTC.

This clonotype occurred a few times. The chain uses TRBV12-3 or TRBV12-4 and TRBJ1-1, with unresolved D. The V end lost 3 bases, the J end lost 7 bases, and 9 bases lay between the germline ends. This CDR3 is 12 amino acids long. In DNA form, the CDR3 reads TGTGCCAGCAGTTTCGGAATCGGTGAAGCTTTCTTT. Translation: CASSFGIGEAFF.

This clonotype was counted ten times or more. This chain links TRBV2 with TRBJ2-3, with D maybe TRBD1 (6 bases). With 8 bases removed from V and 6 bases from J, the gap between germline ends came to 15 bases. Germline CDR1 and CDR2: SNHLY and FYNNEI. The CDR3 is 13 residues long. The CDR3 spells CASARGSRDTQYF. CDR3 sequence (DNA): TGTGCCAGCGCCAGGGGATCCAGGGATACGCAGTATTTT.

The V and J genes are TRBV4-2 and TRBJ1-4; D is possibly TRBD1 (6 bases). Trimming stripped 2 bases from V and 0 bases from J, with 13 bases between. This CDR3 region has 17 residues. CDR1 and CDR2 (germline): LGHNA, YNFKEQ. This CDR3 is CASSQSTGRATNEKLFF. CDR3 DNA: TGTGCCAGCAGCCAATCGACAGGTCGTGCAACTAATGAAAAACTGTTTTTT.

V usage is TRBV6-1 and J usage is TRBJ2-3; maybe TRBD1 (6 bases). CDR3 length equals 16 residues. Deletions cut 4 bases from V and 4 bases from J, with 18 bases between. Per the germline V gene, CDR1 is MNHNS and CDR2 is SASEGT. CDR3 in DNA: TGTGCCAGCAGTGTCAGGGGCGCGAGGGTTCCAGATACGCAGTATTTT. Translating gives CASSVRGARVPDTQYF.

To note about this clonotype: A much larger clone sits a single nucleotide away, making a read error possible. The chain is built from TRBV27 and TRBJ2-7; the match to TRBD2 covers 12 bases. Trimming at V came to 3 bases and at J to 5 bases, leaving 5 bases not matched to a gene. This CDR3 has 15 amino acids. CDR1 and CDR2 (germline): MNHEY, SMNVEV (reference sequence). The CDR3 spells CASSLTSGRPDEQYF. CDR3 DNA sequence: TGTGCCAGCAGTTTGACTAGCGGGAGACCCGACGAGCAGTACTTC.

V usage is TRBV7-9 and J usage is TRBJ2-7, with 7 bases lining up with TRBD2. J lost 3 bases, V lost 5 bases, and 7 bases had no gene match. Germline lookup yields CDR1 SEHNR and CDR2 FQNEAQ (reference sequence). This CDR3 spans 14 amino acids. The CDR3 nucleotides are TGTGCCAGCAGCCGCCAGGGAGGGGACTACGAGCAGTACTTC. Amino acid sequence: CASSRQGGDYEQYF.

This clonotype was counted ten times or more. The genes are TRBV2 and TRBJ2-4; TRBD1 agrees at 9 bases. Trimming took 7 bases from V and 9 from J; bases not matched to a gene: 7. Germline V CDR1 and CDR2: SNHLY, FYNNEI. The CDR3 covers 13 residues. The CDR3 region is CASTSGTGFIQYF. The CDR3 DNA reads TGTGCCAGCACATCCGGGACAGGGTTCATTCAGTACTTC.

This clonotype was counted only a few times. The V call is TRBV19, the J call TRBJ2-1, with 8 bases lining up with TRBD1. J lost 9 bases, V lost 7 bases, and 11 bases had no gene match. CDR3 size: 14 residues. CDR1 is LNHDA, CDR2 SQIVND, per germline (reference sequence). This CDR3 is CASTLDRGQGEQFF. CDR3 DNA sequence: TGTGCCAGTACCCTCGACAGGGGCCAAGGTGAGCAGTTCTTC.

This clonotype was seen ten or more times. The V gene is TRBV28, the J gene TRBJ2-2, with D possibly called TRBD1 or TRBD2 (5 bases each). V was trimmed by 8 bases and J by 7 bases, leaving 14 bases between them. The CDR3 runs to 13 residues. The germline V gene encodes CDR1 MDHEN and CDR2 SYDVKM. The CDR3 DNA reads TGTGCCAGCTGTTCAGGGACGGTCGGGGAGCTGTTTTTT. Protein sequence: CASCSGTVGELFF.

This clonotype was detected many times. The V call is TRBV20-1, the J call TRBJ2-5; no clear D. Between the trimmed V and J ends, which lost 0 bases and 3 bases, there was a span of 14 bases. The CDR3 sequence is 15 residues long. Germline V gene lookup returns CDR1 DFQATT and CDR2 SNEGSKA (reference sequence). CDR3: CSARDLGKWKETQYF. The CDR3 DNA follows: TGCAGTGCTAGAGATCTGGGGAAGTGGAAAGAGACCCAGTACTTC.

This chain links TRBV6-1 with TRBJ1-1; tentatively, D is TRBD1 (6 bases). Trimming stripped 4 bases from V and 8 bases from J, with 14 bases between. The CDR3 has 13 residues. In germline, CDR1 is MNHNS, CDR2 SASEGT. The CDR3 is CASSADLDREAFF. CDR3 nucleotide sequence: TGTGCCAGCAGTGCAGACTTGGACAGAGAAGCTTTCTTT.

This clonotype was seen ten or more times. The rearrangement links TRBV7-2 to TRBJ2-1, with TRBD1 matching 7 bases. The CDR3 runs 16 residues. Germline assignment: CDR1 SGHTA and CDR2 FQGNSA. With 11 bases clipped from V and 3 bases from J, the junction kept 16 bases outside the gene matches. DNA of the CDR3: TGTGCCGTCCCGACGACAGGGAAGGGCTTCTACAATGAGCAGTTCTTC. This translates into CAVPTTGKGFYNEQFF.

This clonotype turned up a few times. The chain carries TRBV29-1 and TRBJ2-2; 13 positions agree with TRBD2. The V segment lost 6 bases and the J segment 4 bases; nucleotides outside the gene matches: 8. CDR1 SQVTM and CDR2 ANQGSEA come from the germline V gene. This CDR3 spans 16 amino acids. CDR3 residues: CSVGLAGASGTGELFF. The CDR3 nucleotides are TGCAGCGTAGGACTAGCGGGAGCCTCGGGCACCGGGGAGCTGTTTTTT.

This clonotype was recorded many times. The rearrangement joins TRBV30 to TRBJ1-4; TRBD1 is a possible D gene (6 bases). There are 13 residues in the CDR3. Germline assignment: CDR1 GTSNPN and CDR2 SVGIG (reference sequence). V lost 7 bases and J 8 bases, leaving 17 bases between the germline ends. The CDR3 nucleotides read TGTGCCTTCAACGGGGGCGGAGGAGAAAAACTGTTTTTT. This sequence encodes CAFNGGGGEKLFF.

The chain links TRBV12-3 or TRBV12-4 to TRBJ1-6, with D tentatively TRBD1 (5 bases). The V end was cut by 8 bases, the J end by 6 bases, with 8 bases between. The CDR3 has 12 residues. The CDR3 here is CASGRVNSPLHF. CDR3 bases: TGTGCCAGCGGCAGGGTTAATTCACCCCTCCACTTT.

The chain carries TRBV24-1 and TRBJ2-7; 8 nucleotides match TRBD1. V was pared by 3 bases and J by 8 bases, with 14 bases of the junction left unmatched. The CDR3 contains 16 residues. Germline loops: CDR1 KGHDR, CDR2 SFDVKD. The CDR3 loop is CATSDPSGQGPLKQYF. The DNA of the CDR3 is TGTGCCACCAGTGATCCGAGTGGACAGGGACCCCTAAAGCAGTACTTC.

The chain joins TRBV3-1 to TRBJ2-7, with TRBD2 matching 13 bases. Trimming removed 2 bases from V and 3 bases from J; junction bases left unmatched: 7. CDR1 and CDR2 (germline): LGHDT, YNNKEL (reference sequence). CDR3 size: 17 residues. CDR3: CASSQYGLAGVIYEQYF. CDR3 sequence (DNA): TGTGCCAGCAGCCAATACGGACTAGCGGGAGTGATCTACGAGCAGTACTTC.

The chain joins TRBV10-3 to TRBJ1-5; D possibly corresponds to TRBD1 (6 bases). Germline CDR1 and CDR2: ENHRY and SYGVKD. The CDR3 extends over 14 amino acids. Between the trimmed V and J ends, which lost 10 bases and 2 bases, there was a span of 15 bases. The CDR3 bases are TGTGCCACTAGGGCGGGGGCGGGCAATCAGCCCCAGCATTTT. This gives the protein CATRAGAGNQPQHF.

This clonotype was seen many times. The genes are TRBV15 and TRBJ1-2, with D perhaps matching TRBD1 (5 bases). Trimming pared 0 bases from V and 5 bases from J, leaving 25 bases between. This CDR3 spans 19 amino acids. Germline CDR1 is LNHNV and CDR2 is YYDKDF (reference sequence). This chain's CDR3 is CATSRDYRTRGEGRYGYTF. CDR3 bases: TGTGCCACCAGCAGAGATTACCGAACAAGGGGAGAAGGTCGTTATGGCTACACCTTC.

This clonotype has ten or more counts. The genes are TRBV2 and TRBJ1-2; D is undetermined. CDR1 is SNHLY, CDR2 FYNNEI, per germline. Between the trimmed V and J ends, which lost 6 bases and 6 bases, there was a span of 14 bases. CDR3 length equals 13 residues. The CDR3 loop reads CASRGSGDDGYTF. The CDR3 nucleotides read TGTGCCAGCAGGGGGAGTGGGGATGATGGCTACACCTTC.

Note on this clonotype: A much more abundant neighbour one base away suggests this may be a read error. The DNA of the CDR3 is TGTGCCAGCAGCTTACAGGGACTTGTGGAGGGAAACGCCATATATTTT. Translating gives CASSLQGLVEGNAIYF. The chain employs TRBV7-3 and TRBJ1-3; maybe TRBD1 (5 bases). Germline values: CDR1 SGHTA, CDR2 FQGTGA. The CDR3 is 16 residues long.

This clonotype was picked up many times. A junction boundary mismatches the germline segment, possibly from a read error. The chain uses TRBV7-9 and TRBJ1-1; the D gene is possibly TRBD1 (5 bases). CDR3 length equals 13 residues. CDR1 is SEHNR, CDR2 FQNEAQ, per germline (reference sequence). The CDR3 protein is CASSLQSDTEAFF. The CDR3 coding sequence is TGTGCCAGCAGCCTCCAATCGGACACAGAAGCTTTCTTT. Variable domain in full (rest from reference TRBV7-9 and TRBJ1-1): DTGVSQNPRHKITKRGQNVTFRCDPISEHNRLYWYRQTLGQGPEFLTYFQNEAQLEKSRLLSDRFSAERPKGSFSTLEIQRTEQGDSAMYLCASSLQSDTEAFFGQGTRLTVV.

This clonotype came up many times. The chain is built from TRBV25-1 and TRBJ2-5; D may be TRBD1 (5 bases). The CDR3 contains 12 residues. Trimming stripped 7 bases from V and 4 bases from J, with 10 bases between. CDR1 MGHDK and CDR2 SYGVNS come from the germline V gene. In DNA form, the CDR3 reads TGTGCCAGCATCTCTCAGGGAGAGACCCAGTACTTC. The encoded protein is CASISQGETQYF.

This clonotype was picked up many times. The chain employs TRBV12-3 or TRBV12-4 and TRBJ1-2; TRBD1 might be the D (5 bases). The CDR3 extends over 14 amino acids. Trimming removed 7 bases at V and 0 bases at J, with 12 bases between. The CDR3 loop reads CASTEGLSNYGYTF. DNA for the CDR3: TGTGCCAGCACCGAGGGACTCTCTAACTATGGCTACACCTTC.

This clonotype was detected many times. The rearrangement links TRBV3-1 to TRBJ1-4, with 7 bases matching TRBD1. J gave up 3 bases and V 6 bases, and 7 bases lay outside the gene matches. The germline V gene encodes CDR1 LGHDT and CDR2 YNNKEL (reference sequence). The CDR3 has 15 residues. The CDR3 region is CASSSQGEANEKLFF. The DNA of the CDR3 is TGTGCCAGCAGTTCCCAGGGGGAGGCTAATGAAAAACTGTTTTTT.

The sample holds a few counts of this clonotype. V and J are TRBV15 and TRBJ2-1; possible D gene TRBD1, 5 bases. CDR3 length: 17 residues. V was cut by 0 bases and J by 15 bases, with 27 bases left in between. Germline V lookup: CDR1 LNHNV, CDR2 YYDKDF (reference sequence). The CDR3 DNA reads TGTGCCACCAGCAGAGATCGAAGGGCAGGGCTAATTCGGAGTACGTTCTTC. This gives the protein CATSRDRRAGLIRSTFF. Together with reference TRBV15 and TRBJ2-1, the CDR3 gives the full variable domain: DAMVIQNPRYQVTQFGKPVTLSCSQTLNHNVMYWYQQKSSQAPKLLFHYYDKDFNNEADTPDNFQSRRPNTSFCFLDIRSPGLGDTAMYLCATSRDRRAGLIRSTFFGPGTRLTVL.

This clonotype was counted many times. The rearrangement links TRBV5-8 to TRBJ1-5, with 8 bases fitting TRBD1. Losses at the gene ends were 4 bases for V and 3 bases for J; bases not matched to a gene: 6. CDR3 length equals 15 residues. Germline V CDR1 and CDR2: SGHTS, YDEGEE. CDR3 coding DNA: TGTGCCAGCAGCGCCGGGACAGGCAACAATCAGCCCCAGCATTTT. Translated: CASSAGTGNNQPQHF.

V is TRBV3-1 and J is TRBJ2-5; 8 bases map to TRBD2. Germline V gene sequence: CDR1 LGHDT, CDR2 YNNKEL (reference sequence). With V trimmed by 4 bases and J by 4 bases, 20 bases remained unmatched. The CDR3 length is 19 residues. CDR3 sequence: CASSLPGREAGVVVETQYF. The CDR3 region has the DNA TGTGCCAGCAGCCTCCCGGGGCGGGAGGCCGGGGTGGTAGTAGAGACCCAGTACTTC.

The chain combines TRBV7-8 with TRBJ1-2, with 8 bases identical to TRBD1. J was trimmed by 7 bases and V by 3 bases; bases with no gene match: 13. The CDR3 sequence is 16 residues long. Germline CDR1 reads SGHVS; CDR2 reads FQNEAQ. DNA of the CDR3: TGTGCCAGCAGCTTTTATACAGGGGGGCCGAAAAGTGGCTACACCTTC. Protein: CASSFYTGGPKSGYTF.

This clonotype appeared many times. The chain links TRBV20-1 to TRBJ1-2; no reliable D call. V was shortened by 1 base and J by 8 bases, with 8 bases between the two germline ends. The V gene's germline CDR1 is DFQATT and CDR2 SNEGSKA (reference sequence). The CDR3 spans 11 residues. CDR3 in amino acids: CSARGSIGYTF. The CDR3 bases are TGCAGTGCTAGAGGCAGCATAGGCTACACCTTC.